The 14 T cell receptor beta chains below all came from one sample that was sequenced in a study of blood T cells in healthy people across ages. Primers used in a second PCR of roughly 7 to 11 cycles were a sample-barcoded 5' primer and a J-beta primer mix. In TCRdb, the 5' RACE reads were re-called with MiXCR into one record per CDR3 protein. This table has 1.6 million or so distinct CDR3 sequences, roughly a third appearing once. The sequenced sample was blood. The receptors stem from a woman aged 25 to 39 in good health.

The table lists this clonotype with many counts. The V gene is TRBV10-3, the J gene TRBJ2-7; D is uncertain. From germline, CDR1 is ENHRY and CDR2 SYGVKD. The CDR3 has 16 amino acids. V lost 0 bases and J 0 bases, leaving 12 bases between the germline ends. The CDR3 here is CAISESFTTNSYEQYF. The CDR3 coding sequence is TGTGCCATCAGTGAGTCTTTTACTACGAACTCCTACGAGCAGTACTTC.

This clonotype was detected only a few times. The genes are TRBV29-1 and TRBJ2-3; no firm D call. CDR3 size: 13 residues. V lost 6 bases to trimming and J lost 5 bases, with 15 bases between them. The germline gives CDR1 SQVTM, CDR2 ANQGSEA. CDR3 amino acids: CSVSTRSGDTQYF. The CDR3 region has the DNA TGCAGCGTCTCCACCCGATCCGGAGATACGCAGTATTTT.

The chain employs TRBV9 and TRBJ1-5; possibly TRBD1 for D (5 bases). The CDR3 is 15 amino acids. Between the trimmed V and J ends, which lost 0 bases and 3 bases, there was a span of 10 bases. CDR1 and CDR2 from the germline V gene are SGDLS and YYNGEE. The CDR3 is CASSVGGAINQPQHF. The CDR3, as DNA: TGTGCCAGCAGCGTAGGCGGGGCTATCAATCAGCCCCAGCATTTT.

With regard to this clonotype: At one end, the junction sequence differs from germline, possibly due to a read error. In DNA, the CDR3 is TGTGCCAGCAGCTTAATACTAACTGGGGCCAACGTCCCGACTTTC. Its translation: CASSLILTGANVPTF. The chain has TRBV7-9 and TRBJ2-6; a possible D gene is TRBD1 (5 bases). This CDR3 spans 15 amino acids. Germline V gene sequence: CDR1 SEHNR, CDR2 FQNEAQ (reference sequence).

Details on this clonotype: This may be a read error, as it is one base from a much larger clone. V usage is TRBV12-3 or TRBV12-4 and J usage is TRBJ2-7; TRBD2 aligns across 9 bases. This CDR3 is built from 14 residues. Losses at the gene ends were 5 bases for V and 3 bases for J; bases not matched to a gene: 5. DNA for the CDR3: TGTGCCAGCAGTCCAGCGGGAGGTTGCTACGAGCAGTACTTC. Translating gives CASSPAGGCYEQYF.

The sample holds a few counts of this clonotype. This chain joins TRBV7-3 and TRBJ1-1, with D hard to call. The germline V and J ends were trimmed by 0 bases and 1 base, with 18 bases remaining between them. CDR1 SGHTA and CDR2 FQGTGA come from the germline V gene. The CDR3 extends over 18 amino acids. CDR3 sequence (DNA): TGTGCCAGCAGCTTAACTAACTACGGTGATGCCCAGAACACTGAAGCTTTCTTT. Its translation: CASSLTNYGDAQNTEAFF.

The table lists this clonotype with a few counts. The J gene is TRBJ1-2, the V gene TRBV20-1; the D is unclear. Trimming cost V 0 bases and J 1 base, with 12 bases left between them. Germline V lookup: CDR1 DFQATT, CDR2 SNEGSKA (reference sequence). The CDR3 is 15 amino acids. For the CDR3, the DNA is TGCAGTGCTAGAGATGAACGGGAGAGTAACTATGGCTACACCTTC. This codes for CSARDERESNYGYTF.

The chain recombines TRBV7-8 with TRBJ2-1, with TRBD1 identical over 9 bases. Trimming removed 5 bases from V and 2 bases from J; junction bases left unmatched: 10. The CDR3 is made up of 17 amino acids. Germline assignment: CDR1 SGHVS and CDR2 FQNEAQ. CDR3 bases: TGTGCCAGCAGCGCCCTCACCGGGACAGGGACCTACAATGAGCAGTTCTTC. Protein: CASSALTGTGTYNEQFF.

This chain joins TRBV20-1 and TRBJ2-5; perhaps D is TRBD1 or TRBD2 (6 bases each). The germline V gene encodes CDR1 DFQATT and CDR2 SNEGSKA (reference sequence). The CDR3 is 13 residues long. V was clipped by 5 bases and J by 1 base, with 11 bases between them. CDR3: CSAGGRIQETQYF. As DNA, the CDR3 is TGCAGTGCTGGGGGGCGGATCCAAGAGACCCAGTACTTC.

This clonotype showed up many times. The chain combines TRBV7-9 with TRBJ2-3; D gene ambiguous. The CDR3 runs to 17 residues. The V end was cut by 0 bases, the J end by 2 bases, with 15 bases between. CDR1 is SEHNR and CDR2 is FQNEAQ in the germline V gene (reference sequence). In DNA form, the CDR3 reads TGTGCCAGCAGCTTAGCGGATGGCGGCGGAACCACAGATACGCAGTATTTT. This gives the protein CASSLADGGGTTDTQYF.

The chain is built from TRBV20-1 and TRBJ1-1; possibly TRBD1 for D (5 bases). The CDR3 loop spans 14 amino acids. Germline CDR1 reads DFQATT; CDR2 reads SNEGSKA (reference sequence). With 3 bases removed from V and 0 bases from J, the gap between germline ends came to 11 bases. The CDR3 bases are TGCAGTGCTAGTCGGGACTCGATGAACACTGAAGCTTTCTTT. Its protein is CSASRDSMNTEAFF.

This sequence joins TRBV9 and TRBJ1-2; D perhaps matches TRBD1 (5 bases). The ends were cut back, 2 bases at V and 3 bases at J, with 11 bases in the middle. Germline V gives CDR1 SGDLS, CDR2 YYNGEE. The CDR3 spans 14 residues. The CDR3 loop reads CASSVAGADYGYTF. For the CDR3, the DNA is TGTGCCAGCAGCGTTGCCGGGGCTGACTATGGCTACACCTTC.

This clonotype has a handful of counts. V usage is TRBV7-9 and J usage is TRBJ2-6; no firm D call. The CDR3 is 15 residues long. CDR1 SEHNR and CDR2 FQNEAQ come from the germline V gene (reference sequence). Between the trimmed V and J ends, which lost 6 bases and 5 bases, there was a span of 14 bases. The CDR3 here is CASRNDTLRANVLTF. In DNA form, the CDR3 reads TGTGCCAGCAGAAATGACACACTGAGGGCCAACGTCCTGACTTTC.

The chain employs TRBV10-3 and TRBJ1-1; possible D gene TRBD1, 5 bases. Germline assignment: CDR1 ENHRY and CDR2 SYGVKD. The CDR3 contains 13 residues. Trimming stripped 7 bases from V and 5 bases from J, with 14 bases between. CDR3 in amino acids: CAITPREETEAFF. DNA of the CDR3: TGTGCCATCACTCCCAGGGAGGAGACTGAAGCTTTCTTT.